One TCR beta chain is described in this entry. The method was immunoSEQ multiplex PCR; TCRdb's version includes in-frame clones alone and lacks a portion of them. The top ten clones hold roughly 14% of a sample with 56,000 or so clones, over 75% of them seen once. Trimming cost V 8 bases and J 5 bases, with 9 bases left between them. From germline, CDR1 is LNHDA and CDR2 SQIVND (reference sequence). The CDR3 runs to 11 residues. As for time point: pretreatment peripheral blood. The sample comes from a study of PD-L1 blockade in urothelial cancer. Study-level information: Blood analysis took place 3 weeks (second dose) and 6 weeks after treatment start.

The clonotype comes from a man between 65 and 85 years old with urothelial cancer. The gene calls are TRBV19 and TRBJ2-5, with no clear D. Specimen: PBMCs, collected around atezolizumab (anti-PD-L1) treatment. The CDR3 sequence: CASGPRETQYF. The CDR3 DNA is TGTGCCAGTGGTCCGAGGGAGACCCAGTACTTC.